The clone carrying this TCR beta chain appeared once. Its antigen remains unidentified. Clones were read by immunoSEQ multiplex PCR, and TCRdb kept only the in-frame ones, dropping some. Of some 150,000 clones listed, 80% to 95% were seen once; the top ten hold under 4%. These data come from a study of T cell responses to AZD1222 COVID-19 vaccine. Broader study findings: White British people made up most donors, females outnumbered males, and clonal diversity was possibly underestimated. Spike regions recognized by vaccine-associated CD4 TCRs spanned the protein, led by 160-218 and 743-854.

Between the trimmed V and J ends, which lost 5 bases and 4 bases, there was a span of 17 bases. Germline CDR1 and CDR2: MNHEY and SVGAGI. The CDR3 extends over 15 amino acids. The V and J genes are TRBV6-5 and TRBJ1-1; D might be TRBD1 (5 bases). This clonotype was sampled from an adult who received the AZD1222 COVID-19 vaccine. The sample was peripheral blood, taken 28 days after the second AZD1222 dose. CDR3 sequence: CASSRGGVSGTEAFF. CDR3 nucleotide sequence: TGTGCCAGCAGTCGAGGAGGGGTGTCGGGCACTGAAGCTTTCTTT.